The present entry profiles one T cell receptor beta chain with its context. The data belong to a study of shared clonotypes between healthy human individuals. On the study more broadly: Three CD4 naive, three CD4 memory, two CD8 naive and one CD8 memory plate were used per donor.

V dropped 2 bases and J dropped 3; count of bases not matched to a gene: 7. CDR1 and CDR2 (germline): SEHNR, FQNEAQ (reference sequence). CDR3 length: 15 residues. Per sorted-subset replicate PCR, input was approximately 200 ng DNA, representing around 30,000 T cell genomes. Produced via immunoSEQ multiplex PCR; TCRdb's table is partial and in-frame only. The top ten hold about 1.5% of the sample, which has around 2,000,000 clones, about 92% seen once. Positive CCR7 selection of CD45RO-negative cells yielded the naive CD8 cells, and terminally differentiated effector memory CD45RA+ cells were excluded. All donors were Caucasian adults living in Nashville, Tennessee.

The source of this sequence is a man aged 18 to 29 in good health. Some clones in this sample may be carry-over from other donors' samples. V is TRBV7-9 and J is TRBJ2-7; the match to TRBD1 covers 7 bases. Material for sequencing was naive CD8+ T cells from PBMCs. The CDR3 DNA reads TGTGCCAGCAGCTTATCAGGGGGTCACAGCTACGAGCAGTACTTC. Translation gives CASSLSGGHSYEQYF.